This T cell receptor (beta chain) was retrieved from a study of response to subunit inactivated influenza vaccine. Study-wide points: Each seasonal influenza vaccination, the authors suggested, recruits few new T cells.

Trimming took 0 bases from V and 6 from J; bases not matched to a gene: 10. This CDR3 is built from 17 residues. Germline CDR1 reads SGHAT; CDR2 reads FQNNGV. MiXCR was run by TCRdb on the RT-PCR reads, yielding one entry per CDR3 protein. The table includes more than 550,000 distinct CDR3 sequences, 10% to 15% detected once. This clonotype was seen a handful of times. The antigen is undetermined. The rearrangement links TRBV11-2 to TRBJ1-2; 10 bases agree with TRBD1. The TCR was taken from a man aged 50 to 59 who received an inactivated influenza vaccine. Here the sequenced sample was PBMCs from blood, taken on the day of vaccination. The CDR3 sequence: CASSLEGTGALRDGYTF. The CDR3, as DNA: TGTGCCAGCAGCTTAGAAGGGACAGGGGCGCTCCGTGATGGCTACACCTTC.